This is a list of T cell receptor beta chains from one sample in a study of OX40 agonist ivuxolimab in advanced cancers. Clones were read by immunoSEQ multiplex PCR, and TCRdb kept only the in-frame ones, dropping some. The sample consists of 60,000 or so clones, 75% to 90% of them appearing once. The source material was CD4+ or CD8+ T cells sorted from blood, sampled in a trial of the OX40 agonist ivuxolimab. These receptors originate from an adult with an advanced solid tumor such as melanoma, head and neck, liver or kidney cancer. Both conserved end residues are part of each CDR3. D genes are given only for firm matches. Expanded clones get a size class; other rows say once, few or many, or leave the size out.

D | J | V | size | length | CDR3 | DNA
. | TRBJ1-1 | TRBV4-1 | . | 15 | CASSQVAGDNTEAFF | TGCGCCAGCAGCCAAGTCGCAGGGGACAACACTGAAGCTTTCTTT
. | TRBJ2-3 | TRBV7-3 | . | 14 | CASSLELAADTQYF | TGTGCCAGCAGCTTAGAACTAGCCGCAGATACGCAGTATTTT
. | TRBJ2-1 | TRBV13 | . | 17 | CASSPSGRAGSYNEQFF | TGTGCCAGCAGCCCGTCTGGTAGAGCGGGCTCCTACAATGAGCAGTTCTTC
. | TRBJ2-2 | TRBV7-9 | . | 13 | CASSLVRTGELFF | TGTGCCAGCAGCTTAGTTCGCACCGGGGAGCTGTTTTTT
. | TRBJ2-1 | TRBV7-2 | . | 12 | CASSPSFSAQFF | TGTGCCAGCAGCCCCTCTTTTAGCGCGCAGTTCTTC
TRBD2 | TRBJ2-2 | TRBV5-1 | . | 16 | CASSFRLAMNTGELFF | TGCGCCAGCAGCTTCAGACTAGCGATGAACACCGGGGAGCTGTTTTTT
. | TRBJ1-3 | TRBV28 | . | 14 | CASSLYRDYATIYF | TGTGCCAGCAGTTTATATAGGGACTACGCTACCATATATTTT
TRBD1 | TRBJ1-4 | TRBV27 | . | 13 | CASSGTARGKLFF | TGTGCCAGCAGTGGGACAGCCAGGGGAAAACTGTTTTTT
. | TRBJ1-2 | TRBV7-9 | . | 14 | CASSLAYGGAGYTF | TGTGCCAGCAGCTTAGCTTACGGGGGGGCTGGCTACACCTTC
TRBD1 | TRBJ2-5 | TRBV5-1 | once | 15 | CASTNDRQGLETQYF | TGCGCCAGCACCAACGACCGACAGGGTCTGGAGACCCAGTACTTC
. | TRBJ1-5 | TRBV5-1 | . | 16 | CASSLGPRADYQPQHF | TGCGCCAGCAGCTTGGGGCCCAGGGCTGATTATCAGCCCCAGCATTTT
TRBD2 | TRBJ2-7 | TRBV4-1 | . | 14 | CASSQGLAGYEQYF | TGCGCCAGCAGCCAAGGCCTAGCGGGGTACGAGCAGTACTTC
TRBD1 | TRBJ2-4 | TRBV4-1 | . | 15 | CASSQSGQVLNIQYF | TGCGCCAGCAGCCAATCGGGACAGGTTCTAAACATTCAGTACTTC
TRBD1 | TRBJ1-1 | TRBV7-3 | . | 14 | CASSLVGTGTEAFF | TGTGCCAGCAGCTTAGTGGGGACAGGGACTGAAGCTTTCTTT
. | TRBJ2-7 | TRBV10-1 | . | 13 | CASSEGDSYEQYF | TGCGCCAGCAGTGAAGGGGACTCCTACGAGCAGTACTTC
. | TRBJ2-3 | TRBV15 | once | 15 | CATSRKYGYTDTQYF | TGTGCCACCAGCAGGAAATATGGGTACACAGATACGCAGTATTTT
TRBD1 | TRBJ1-1 | TRBV14 | . | 16 | CASSRTGGIKNTEAFF | TGTGCCAGCAGCCGGACAGGGGGGATTAAGAACACTGAAGCTTTCTTT
TRBD2 | TRBJ2-3 | TRBV5-6 | . | 16 | CASSLWSGRTTDTQYF | TGTGCCAGCAGCTTGTGGAGCGGGAGGACCACAGATACGCAGTATTTT
TRBD2 | TRBJ2-7 | TRBV6-6 | . | 15 | CASSNGLAGAQEQYF | TGTGCCAGCAGCAATGGACTAGCGGGAGCACAGGAGCAGTACTTC
. | TRBJ1-6 | TRBV30 | . | 14 | CAWKVHRYNSPLHF | TGTGCCTGGAAGGTGCACCGATACAATTCACCCCTCCACTTT
. | TRBJ2-2 | TRBV6-6 | . | 12 | CASNKNTGELFF | TGTGCCAGCAACAAGAACACCGGGGAGCTGTTTTTT
. | TRBJ1-1 | TRBV7-2 | . | 13 | CASSEQRNTEAFF | TGTGCCAGCAGTGAGCAGAGAAACACTGAAGCTTTCTTT
TRBD2 | TRBJ2-1 | TRBV9 | . | 15 | CASSASGRALNEQFF | TGTGCCAGCAGCGCCAGCGGGAGGGCCTTGAATGAGCAGTTCTTC
. | TRBJ1-4 | TRBV5-1 | once | 15 | CASSLAGQTNEKLFF | TGCGCCAGCAGCCTAGCAGGGCAGACTAATGAAAAACTGTTTTTT
TRBD1 | TRBJ2-1 | TRBV4-1 | . | 14 | CASSQESGGYEQFF | TGCGCCAGCAGCCAAGAGTCAGGGGGCTATGAGCAGTTCTTC
TRBD1 | TRBJ2-7 | TRBV7-9 | . | 14 | CASRFRGRNNEQYF | TGTGCCAGCAGATTCAGGGGGCGGAACAACGAGCAGTACTTC
. | TRBJ2-1 | TRBV9 | . | 15 | CASSARSGGGNEQFF | TGTGCCAGCAGCGCCCGGAGCGGTGGGGGCAATGAGCAGTTCTTC
. | TRBJ2-2 | TRBV5-6 | few | 14 | CASSSRDVGGELFF | TGTGCCAGCAGCTCCCGGGACGTCGGCGGGGAGCTGTTTTTT